The 28 T cell receptor beta chains listed next were all sequenced from one sample in a study of blood T cell repertoires in COVID-19. Assay used: immunoSEQ multiplex PCR; TCRdb lists only in-frame clones, some missing. This sample has 300,000 to 450,000 clones, with around nine tenths found just once. The source material was PBMCs or T cells enriched from blood (not recorded which). The receptors were sampled from a woman aged 18-29 years who had recovered from COVID-19.

The table lists this clone with a count of one. The chain links TRBV2 to TRBJ1-3; D unclear. Germline loops: CDR1 SNHLY, CDR2 FYNNEI. The CDR3 contains 15 residues. V was cut by 4 bases and J by 4 bases, with 14 bases left in between. CDR3 in DNA: TGTGCCAGCAGTGTAAGCAGGTCGCCCGGAAACACCATATATTTT. It codes for CASSVSRSPGNTIYF.

V gene TRBV19 combines with J gene TRBJ2-4; D possibly corresponds to TRBD1 (6 bases). The CDR3 runs to 12 residues. Germline loops: CDR1 LNHDA, CDR2 SQIVND (reference sequence). Trimming shortened V by 10 bases and J by 10 bases, and 17 bases separated the two germline ends. The CDR3 region is CATGQPAKIQYF. Written as DNA, the CDR3 is TGTGCCACTGGACAGCCCGCTAAGATTCAGTACTTC.

The rearrangement links TRBV29-1 to TRBJ2-2; TRBD1 matches at 7 bases. The germline gives CDR1 SQVTM, CDR2 ANQGSEA. With V trimmed by 0 bases and J by 5 bases, 6 bases remained unmatched. The CDR3 extends over 15 amino acids. The CDR3, as DNA: TGCAGCGTTGAAGATCCCGGGACAGAGACCGGGGAGCTGTTTTTT. Its protein is CSVEDPGTETGELFF.

The chain carries TRBV28 and TRBJ2-2; tentatively, D is TRBD1 (5 bases). This CDR3 comprises 15 residues. Germline CDR1 is MDHEN and CDR2 is SYDVKM. V was clipped by 5 bases and J by 1 base, with 11 bases between them. The CDR3 here is CASSPLGQNTGELFF. For the CDR3, the DNA is TGTGCCAGCAGTCCACTGGGGCAGAACACCGGGGAGCTGTTTTTT.

V gene TRBV5-6 combines with J gene TRBJ1-4, with 12 bases identical to TRBD1. V lost 4 bases and J lost 6; bases outside the gene matches: 13. Germline V gene data show CDR1 as SGHDT and CDR2 as YYEEEE. The CDR3 contains 18 residues. The CDR3 DNA reads TGTGCCAGCAGCGGAACCGGGACAGGGGGCTGGAAAGATGAAAAACTGTTTTTT. This codes for CASSGTGTGGWKDEKLFF. The variable domain in full, with the rest retrieved from reference TRBV5-6 and TRBJ1-4, is DAGVTQSPTHLIKTRGQQVTLRCSPKSGHDTVSWYQQALGQGPQFIFQYYEEEERQRGNFPDRFSGHQFPNYSSELNVNALLLGDSALYLCASSGTGTGGWKDEKLFFGSGTQLSVL.

The V gene is TRBV27, the J gene TRBJ1-2, with D uncertain. The CDR3 spans 15 residues. Germline V gene data show CDR1 as MNHEY and CDR2 as SMNVEV (reference sequence). Trimming took 1 base from V and 3 from J, leaving 12 bases between them. As DNA, the CDR3 is TGTGCCAGCAGTTTATGGTCCCAGGCCTACTATGGCTACACCTTC. This gives the protein CASSLWSQAYYGYTF.

A word on this clone: Within the sample, other DNA sequences also encode this same CDR3. The chain uses TRBV5-1 and TRBJ2-5, with 10 bases that match TRBD2. Losses at the gene ends were 2 bases for V and 1 base for J; bases not matched to a gene: 5. The CDR3 loop spans 16 amino acids. Germline V CDR1 and CDR2: SGHRS, YFSETQ. DNA of the CDR3: TGCGCCAGCAGCTTAGGTAGCGGGGGGACCCAAGAGACCCAGTACTTC. This encodes CASSLGSGGTQETQYF.

The V call is TRBV4-1, the J call TRBJ1-5; 9 bases are shared with TRBD1. Germline V CDR1 and CDR2: MGHRA, YSYEKL. V shed 4 bases and J 0 bases; nucleotides not matched to a gene: 1. The CDR3 has 15 amino acids. Here the CDR3 DNA reads TGCGCCAGCAGCCCGGACAGGGGTAGCAATCAGCCCCAGCATTTT. This translates into CASSPDRGSNQPQHF.

The rearrangement uses TRBV4-2 and TRBJ1-1; D unclear. Trimming cost V 3 bases and J 3 bases, with 8 bases left between them. The CDR3 runs to 13 residues. Germline CDR1 LGHNA, CDR2 YNFKEQ. CDR3 protein: CASSQNFYTEAFF. As DNA, the CDR3 is TGTGCCAGCAGCCAGAACTTTTACACTGAAGCTTTCTTT.

The V call is TRBV7-9, the J call TRBJ1-1; D gene unclear. This CDR3 region has 13 residues. Germline CDR1 and CDR2: SEHNR and FQNEAQ (reference sequence). V lost 3 bases, J lost 4 bases, and 9 bases lay in between. For the CDR3, the DNA is TGTGCCAGCAGCTTTCACGGCGGCACTGAAGCTTTCTTT. Its protein is CASSFHGGTEAFF.

The chain recombines TRBV3-1 (or the pseudogene TRBV3-2) with TRBJ1-2; no reliable D call. Germline V CDR1 and CDR2: LGHDT, YNNKEL (reference sequence). The V end lost 0 bases, the J end lost 3 bases, and 11 bases lay between the germline ends. The CDR3 sequence is 15 residues long. The CDR3 spells CASSQDGRRDYGYTF. CDR3 nucleotides: TGTGCCAGCAGCCAAGACGGACGGAGGGACTATGGCTACACCTTC.

V and J are TRBV28 and TRBJ2-7, with TRBD1 identical over 8 bases. With V trimmed by 6 bases and J by 1 base, 8 bases remained unmatched. CDR1 is MDHEN and CDR2 is SYDVKM in the germline V gene. This CDR3 is built from 15 residues. This chain's CDR3 is CASRPHGQGSYEQYF. The CDR3 DNA reads as TGTGCCAGCAGACCCCACGGACAGGGATCCTACGAGCAGTACTTC. The variable domain in full, completed from reference TRBV28 and TRBJ2-7, reads DVKVTQSSRYLVKRTGEKVFLECVQDMDHENMFWYRQDPGLGLRLIYFSYDVKMKEKGDIPEGYSVSREKKERFSLILESASTNQTSMYLCASRPHGQGSYEQYFGPGTRLTVT.

The chain couples TRBV7-9 to TRBJ1-5; D might be TRBD1 (5 bases). Trimming took off 5 bases at V and 5 bases at J, with 16 bases between the two ends. This CDR3 spans 15 amino acids. The germline CDR1 and CDR2 sequences are SEHNR and FQNEAQ (reference sequence). The CDR3 loop reads CASSPTGVGDQPQHF. The DNA of the CDR3 is TGTGCCAGCAGCCCAACAGGAGTTGGGGATCAGCCCCAGCATTTT.

The chain uses TRBV6-5 and TRBJ1-1; 8 nucleotides match TRBD1. CDR3 length: 15 residues. The trim removed 0 bases at V and 5 bases at J, leaving 5 bases unmatched. Germline CDR1 reads MNHEY; CDR2 reads SVGAGI. CDR3: CASSYSGQGTTEAFF. The CDR3 region has the DNA TGTGCCAGCAGTTACTCCGGACAGGGCACGACTGAAGCTTTCTTT.

V gene TRBV28 combines with J gene TRBJ2-7; D might be TRBD2 (6 bases). This CDR3 is 15 amino acids long. Germline CDR1 MDHEN, CDR2 SYDVKM. V was pared by 5 bases and J by 3 bases, with 17 bases between. CDR3 protein: CASSITGGRSYEQYF. The CDR3 DNA follows: TGTGCCAGCAGTATCACAGGAGGGCGCAGCTACGAGCAGTACTTC.

This clone has a handful of counts. The chain recombines TRBV4-3 with TRBJ1-6; D unresolved. V was pared by 3 bases and J by 0 bases, with 6 bases between. From germline, CDR1 is LGHNA and CDR2 YSLEER. This CDR3 region has 15 residues. CDR3 nucleotide sequence: TGCGCCAGCAGCCAGGGGAGCTCCTATAATTCACCCCTCCACTTT. It yields the protein CASSQGSSYNSPLHF.

This chain joins TRBV28 and TRBJ1-2, with D hard to call. The CDR3 loop spans 14 amino acids. Trimming took 5 bases from V and 5 from J, leaving 15 bases between them. The germline V gene has CDR1 MDHEN and CDR2 SYDVKM. The CDR3 region is CASSRRDSSYGYTF. CDR3 coding DNA: TGTGCCAGCAGTCGTCGGGATTCTTCATATGGCTACACCTTC.

This chain connects TRBV5-4 to TRBJ1-6; D remains ambiguous. Between the trimmed V and J ends, which lost 2 bases and 7 bases, there was a span of 13 bases. Germline V gene data show CDR1 as SGHNT and CDR2 as YYREEE (reference sequence). The CDR3 totals 15 residues. CDR3 in DNA: TGTGCCAGCAGCTTTTTGTCTACAGCAAATTCACCCCTCCACTTT. Translated, it gives CASSFLSTANSPLHF.

The rearrangement uses TRBV9 and TRBJ2-1, with TRBD2 matching 11 bases. Germline V lookup: CDR1 SGDLS, CDR2 YYNGEE. The CDR3 spans 14 residues. V shed 3 bases, J shed 10 bases, and the junction held 6 bases outside the gene matches. CDR3 coding DNA: TGTGCCAGCAGCGGGACTAGCGGGCGGCGGGAGCAGTTCTTC. The encoded protein is CASSGTSGRREQFF.

This chain connects TRBV20-1 to TRBJ1-1, with 7 positions matching TRBD1. Germline-derived CDR1 and CDR2 are DFQATT and SNEGSKA (reference sequence). The length of the CDR3 is 11 residues. The J segment lost 6 bases and the V segment lost 3 bases, leaving 1 base of the junction unmatched. The CDR3 region has the DNA TGCAGTGCTAGGACAGGGTCTGAAGCTTTCTTT. Its protein is CSARTGSEAFF.

V and J are TRBV11-2 and TRBJ1-2; 10 positions match TRBD1. The CDR3 contains 17 residues. Unmatched junction bases numbered 13, after V lost 5 bases and J lost 4 bases. Germline CDR1 is SGHAT and CDR2 is FQNNGV. The CDR3 bases are TGTGCCAGCAGCCGGGGACAGGGGCCCTTCCTGGGCTATGGCTACACCTTC. Its protein is CASSRGQGPFLGYGYTF.

V and J are TRBV7-9 and TRBJ1-1; 7 bases align to TRBD1. The V gene's germline CDR1 is SEHNR and CDR2 FQNEAQ (reference sequence). After removal of 11 bases from V and 2 bases from J, the junction contained 8 bases not matched to a gene. The CDR3 is made up of 13 amino acids. CDR3 protein: CAGLGQPNTEAFF. In DNA, the CDR3 is TGTGCCGGGCTGGGACAGCCCAACACTGAAGCTTTCTTT.

The chain uses TRBV7-9 and TRBJ1-1; no clear D gene. The CDR3 has 13 residues. Germline assignment: CDR1 SEHNR and CDR2 FQNEAQ (reference sequence). V was cut by 4 bases and J by 5 bases, with 11 bases left in between. The CDR3 sequence: CASSSVRGTEAFF. CDR3 bases: TGTGCCAGCAGCTCTGTTAGAGGAACTGAAGCTTTCTTT.

V gene TRBV9 combines with J gene TRBJ1-2; D is uncertain. V lost 4 bases and J 1 base, leaving 8 bases between the germline ends. Germline lookup yields CDR1 SGDLS and CDR2 YYNGEE. This CDR3 spans 13 amino acids. In DNA, the CDR3 is TGTGCCAGCAGCCAACATGGTAACTATGGCTACACCTTC. This translates into CASSQHGNYGYTF.

CDR3 loop: CASSPTGGSGNTIYF. The CDR3 nucleotides are TGCGCCAGCAGCCCGACAGGTGGCTCTGGAAACACCATATATTTT. The V gene is TRBV4-3, the J gene TRBJ1-3; a weak D match, TRBD1 (6 bases). Trimming took 4 bases from V and 0 from J, leaving 10 bases between them. Germline V gene lookup returns CDR1 LGHNA and CDR2 YSLEER. This CDR3 is built from 15 residues.

The gene calls are TRBV27 and TRBJ2-1, with 8 bases fitting TRBD1. The CDR3 sequence is 15 residues long. Germline V gene sequence: CDR1 MNHEY, CDR2 SMNVEV (reference sequence). The J segment lost 2 bases and the V segment lost 7 bases, leaving 7 bases of the junction unmatched. The chain's CDR3 is CASTQTGGTYNEQFF. For the CDR3, the DNA is TGTGCCAGCACTCAAACAGGGGGGACCTACAATGAGCAGTTCTTC.

V gene TRBV21-1 combines with J gene TRBJ1-2. TRBV21-1 is shown as a pseudogene. The CDR3 runs to 18 residues. The chain's CDR3 is CASSKARDPHEERYGYTF. DNA of the CDR3: TGTGCCAGCAGCAAAGCGCGGGACCCACACGAGGAACGCTATGGCTACACCTTC.

This clone was observed a single time. The chain employs TRBV6-5 and TRBJ2-7, with TRBD2 matching over 11 bases. The V segment lost 6 bases and the J segment 2 bases; nucleotides outside the gene matches: 3. This CDR3 spans 14 amino acids. Germline V gene data show CDR1 as MNHEY and CDR2 as SVGAGI. CDR3 protein: CASRLAGGPYEQYF. For the CDR3, the DNA is TGTGCCAGCAGGCTAGCGGGGGGCCCCTACGAGCAGTACTTC.